This T cell receptor (beta chain) was identified in a study of blood T cell repertoires in COVID-19. Looking at the study overall: COVID-19 samples, acute and convalescent, were from the United States, Italy and Spain. Sources were T cells, B-cell-depleted T cells, or PBMCs; the material itself was cDNA or gDNA.

In the original processing: Estimation of nucleated cell counts relied on the amplification of reference gene primers. Measured with immunoSEQ multiplex PCR; TCRdb has only the in-frame clones, and not every one. D and trimming come from the DNA, and the V and J calls and clone size come from that table. The repertoire includes under 200,000 clones, around four fifths of them detected once, and roughly 2.8% sits in the top ten. The CDR3 totals 14 residues. Trimming at V came to 4 bases and at J to 2 bases, leaving 2 bases not matched to a gene. Germline-derived CDR1 and CDR2 are WSHSY and SAAADI. This TCR came from a man aged 70 or older with acute or convalescent COVID-19. V and J are TRBV10-2 and TRBJ1-5; TRBD1 matches at 7 bases. Sequenced: peripheral blood. In nucleotides, the CDR3 is TGCGCCAGCAGTGTAACAGGGGGCAATCAGCCCCAGCATTTT. Translating gives CASSVTGGNQPQHF.